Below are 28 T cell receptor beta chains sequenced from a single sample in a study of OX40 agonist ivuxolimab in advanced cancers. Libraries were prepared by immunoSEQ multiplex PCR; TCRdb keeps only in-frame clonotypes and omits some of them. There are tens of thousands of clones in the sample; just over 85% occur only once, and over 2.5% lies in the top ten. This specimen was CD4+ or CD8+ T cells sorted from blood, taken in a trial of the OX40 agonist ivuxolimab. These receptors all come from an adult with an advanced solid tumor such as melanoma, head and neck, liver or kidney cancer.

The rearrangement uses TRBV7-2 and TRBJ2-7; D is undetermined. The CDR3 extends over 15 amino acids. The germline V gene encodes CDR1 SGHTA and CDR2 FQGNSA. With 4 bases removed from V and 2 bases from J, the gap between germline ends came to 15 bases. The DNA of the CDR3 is TGTGCCAGCAGCTCCCTCACGGACGGAACCTACGAGCAGTACTTC. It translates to CASSSLTDGTYEQYF.

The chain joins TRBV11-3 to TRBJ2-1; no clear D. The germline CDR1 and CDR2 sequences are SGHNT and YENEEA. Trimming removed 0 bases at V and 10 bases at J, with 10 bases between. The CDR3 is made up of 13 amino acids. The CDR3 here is CASSLDPASEQFF. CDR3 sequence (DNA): TGTGCCAGCAGCTTAGATCCAGCATCCGAGCAGTTCTTC.

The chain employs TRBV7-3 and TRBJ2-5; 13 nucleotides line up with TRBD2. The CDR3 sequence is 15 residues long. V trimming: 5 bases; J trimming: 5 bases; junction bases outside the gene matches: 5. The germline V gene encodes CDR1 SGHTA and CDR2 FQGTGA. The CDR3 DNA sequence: TGTGCCAGCAGCACTAGCGGGGGGGCACGGGAGACCCAGTACTTC. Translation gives CASSTSGGARETQYF.

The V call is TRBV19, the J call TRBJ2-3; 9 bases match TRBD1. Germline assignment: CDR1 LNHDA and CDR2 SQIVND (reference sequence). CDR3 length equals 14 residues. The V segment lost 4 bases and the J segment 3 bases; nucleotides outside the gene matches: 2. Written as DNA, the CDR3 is TGTGCCAGTAGTAGGACAGGGGAGACAGATACGCAGTATTTT. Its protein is CASSRTGETDTQYF. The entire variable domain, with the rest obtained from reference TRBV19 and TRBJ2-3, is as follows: DGGITQSPKYLFRKEGQNVTLSCEQNLNHDAMYWYRQDPGQGLRLIYYSQIVNDFQKGDIAEGYSVSREKKESFPLTVTSAQKNPTAFYLCASSRTGETDTQYFGPGTRLTVL.

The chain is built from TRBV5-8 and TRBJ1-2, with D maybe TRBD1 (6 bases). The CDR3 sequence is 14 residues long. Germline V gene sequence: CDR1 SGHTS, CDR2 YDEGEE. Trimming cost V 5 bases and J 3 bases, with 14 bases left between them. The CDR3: CASRGTGGHYGYTF. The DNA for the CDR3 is TGTGCCAGCAGGGGGACGGGGGGGCACTATGGCTACACCTTC. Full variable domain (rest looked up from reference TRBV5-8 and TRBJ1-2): EAGVTQSPTHLIKTRGQQATLRCSPISGHTSVYWYQQALGLGLQFLLWYDEGEERNRGNFPPRFSGRQFPNYSSELNVNALELEDSALYLCASRGTGGHYGYTFGSGTRLTVV.

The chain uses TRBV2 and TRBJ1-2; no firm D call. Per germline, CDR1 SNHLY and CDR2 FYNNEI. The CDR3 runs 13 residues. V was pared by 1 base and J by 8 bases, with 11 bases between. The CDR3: CASSEGRGHGYTF. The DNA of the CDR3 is TGTGCCAGCAGTGAAGGTCGGGGTCACGGCTACACCTTC. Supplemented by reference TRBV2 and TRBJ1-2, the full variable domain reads EPEVTQTPSHQVTQMGQEVILRCVPISNHLYFYWYRQILGQKVEFLVSFYNNEISEKSEIFDDQFSVERPDGSNFTLKIRSTKLEDSAMYFCASSEGRGHGYTFGSGTRLTVV.

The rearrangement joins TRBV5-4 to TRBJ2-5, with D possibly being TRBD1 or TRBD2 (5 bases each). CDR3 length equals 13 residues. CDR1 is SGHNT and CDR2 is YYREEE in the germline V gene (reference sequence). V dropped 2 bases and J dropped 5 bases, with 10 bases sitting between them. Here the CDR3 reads CASSLRGVETQYF. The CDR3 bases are TGTGCCAGCAGCTTAAGGGGAGTGGAGACCCAGTACTTC.

The CDR3 is CASGQAGAGEQYF. In DNA form, the CDR3 reads TGTGCTAGTGGTCAGGCAGGTGCCGGGGAGCAGTACTTC. The rearrangement uses TRBV12-5 and TRBJ2-7; D unclear. Deletions cut 5 bases from V and 7 bases from J, with 15 bases between. Germline CDR1 is LGHNT and CDR2 is FRNRAP. The CDR3 extends over 13 amino acids.

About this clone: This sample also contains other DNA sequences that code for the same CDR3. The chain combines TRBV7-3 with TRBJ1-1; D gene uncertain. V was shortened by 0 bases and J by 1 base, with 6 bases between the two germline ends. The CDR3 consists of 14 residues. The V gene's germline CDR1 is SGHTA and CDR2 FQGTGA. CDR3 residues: CASSLTGRNTEAFF. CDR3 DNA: TGTGCCAGCAGCTTAACGGGGAGGAACACTGAAGCTTTCTTT.

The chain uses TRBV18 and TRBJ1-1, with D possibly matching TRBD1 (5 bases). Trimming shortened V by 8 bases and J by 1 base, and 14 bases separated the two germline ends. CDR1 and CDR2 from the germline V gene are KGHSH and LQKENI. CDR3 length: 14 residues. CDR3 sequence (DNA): TGTGCCAGCCTAACGGGACGGGCGAACACTGAAGCTTTCTTT. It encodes CASLTGRANTEAFF.

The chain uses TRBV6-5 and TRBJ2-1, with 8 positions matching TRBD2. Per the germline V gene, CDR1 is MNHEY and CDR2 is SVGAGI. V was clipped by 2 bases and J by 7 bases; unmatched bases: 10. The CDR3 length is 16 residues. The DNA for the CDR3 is TGTGCCAGCAGTTACGACGGCGGGGGGCCTGGGAATGAGCAGTTCTTC. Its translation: CASSYDGGGPGNEQFF.

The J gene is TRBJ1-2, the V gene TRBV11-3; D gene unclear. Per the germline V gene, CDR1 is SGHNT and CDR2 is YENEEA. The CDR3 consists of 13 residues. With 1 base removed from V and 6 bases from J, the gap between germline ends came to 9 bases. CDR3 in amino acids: CASSLGLGDGYTF. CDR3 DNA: TGTGCCAGCAGCTTAGGCCTCGGGGATGGCTACACCTTC. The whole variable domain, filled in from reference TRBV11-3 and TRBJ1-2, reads EAGVVQSPRYKIIEKKQPVAFWCNPISGHNTLYWYLQNLGQGPELLIRYENEEAVDDSQLPKDRFSAERLKGVDSTLKIQPAELGDSAVYLCASSLGLGDGYTFGSGTRLTVV.

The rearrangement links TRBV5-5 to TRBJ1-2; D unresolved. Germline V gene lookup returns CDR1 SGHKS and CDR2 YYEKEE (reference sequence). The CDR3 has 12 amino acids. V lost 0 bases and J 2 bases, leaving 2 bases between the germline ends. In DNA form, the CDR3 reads TGTGCCAGCAGCTTGGACAACTATGGCTACACCTTC. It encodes CASSLDNYGYTF.

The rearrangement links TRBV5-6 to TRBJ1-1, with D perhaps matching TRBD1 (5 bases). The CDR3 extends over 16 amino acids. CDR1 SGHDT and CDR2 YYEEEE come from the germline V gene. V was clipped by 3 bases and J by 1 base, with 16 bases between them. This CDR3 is CASSSLTEAQNTEAFF. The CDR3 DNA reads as TGTGCCAGCAGCTCGTTGACAGAAGCACAGAACACTGAAGCTTTCTTT.

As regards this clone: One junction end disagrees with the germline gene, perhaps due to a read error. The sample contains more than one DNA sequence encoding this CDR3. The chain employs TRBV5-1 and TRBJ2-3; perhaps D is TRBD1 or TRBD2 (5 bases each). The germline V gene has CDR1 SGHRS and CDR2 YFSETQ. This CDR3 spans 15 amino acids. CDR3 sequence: CASSPGTPSTDTQYF. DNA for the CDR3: TGCGCTAGCAGCCCTGGGACCCCTAGCACAGATACGCAGTATTTT. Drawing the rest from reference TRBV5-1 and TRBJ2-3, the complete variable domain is KAGVTQTPRYLIKTRGQQVTLSCSPISGHRSVSWYQQTPGQGLQFLFEYFSETQRNKGNFPGRFSGRQFSNSRSEMNVSTLELGDSALYLCASSPGTPSTDTQYFGPGTRLTVL.

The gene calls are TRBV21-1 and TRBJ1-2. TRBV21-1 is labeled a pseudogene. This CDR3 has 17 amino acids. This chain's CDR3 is CASTKSGGLSSNYGYTF. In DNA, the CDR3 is TGTGCCAGCACAAAAAGCGGGGGGCTTAGTTCTAACTATGGCTACACCTTC.

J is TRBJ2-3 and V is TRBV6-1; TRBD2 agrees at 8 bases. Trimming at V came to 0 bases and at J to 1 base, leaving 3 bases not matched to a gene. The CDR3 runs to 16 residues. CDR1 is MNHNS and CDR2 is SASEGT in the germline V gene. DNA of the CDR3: TGTGCCAGCAGTGAAGCTGGGCGGGGGGGCACAGATACGCAGTATTTT. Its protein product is CASSEAGRGGTDTQYF.

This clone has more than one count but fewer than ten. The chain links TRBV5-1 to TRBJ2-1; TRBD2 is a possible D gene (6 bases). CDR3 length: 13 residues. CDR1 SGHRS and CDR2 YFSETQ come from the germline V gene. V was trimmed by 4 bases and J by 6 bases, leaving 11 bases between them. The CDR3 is CASSVGGVNEQFF. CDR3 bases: TGCGCCAGCAGCGTGGGAGGAGTCAATGAGCAGTTCTTC.

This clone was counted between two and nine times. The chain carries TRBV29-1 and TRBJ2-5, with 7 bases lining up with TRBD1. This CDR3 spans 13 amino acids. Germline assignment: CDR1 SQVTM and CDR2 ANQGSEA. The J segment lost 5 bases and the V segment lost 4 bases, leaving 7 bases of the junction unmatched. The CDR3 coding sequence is TGCAGCGTTGGTGGACAGGCCAGGGAGACCCAGTACTTC. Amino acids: CSVGGQARETQYF.

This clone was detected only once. The CDR3 loop reads CASSVTGFSGNTIYF. The CDR3 nucleotides are TGTGCCAGCAGCGTTACAGGGTTCTCTGGAAACACCATATATTTT. The rearrangement links TRBV7-2 to TRBJ1-3; D is perhaps TRBD1 (6 bases). Trimming cost V 5 bases and J 0 bases, with 11 bases left between them. The CDR3 totals 15 residues. The V gene's germline CDR1 is SGHTA and CDR2 FQGNSA. The whole variable domain, filled in from reference TRBV7-2 and TRBJ1-3, reads GAGVSQSPSNKVTEKGKDVELRCDPISGHTALYWYRQSLGQGLEFLIYFQGNSAPDKSGLPSDRFSAERTGGSVSTLTIQRTQQEDSAVYLCASSVTGFSGNTIYFGEGSWLTVV.

CDR3 sequence reads: CASSGQGATNEKLFF. DNA of the CDR3: TGTGCCAGCAGCGGGCAGGGGGCGACTAATGAAAAACTGTTTTTT. The chain links TRBV9 to TRBJ1-4; 8 bases line up with TRBD1. Germline lookup yields CDR1 SGDLS and CDR2 YYNGEE. Trimming took 3 bases from V and 2 from J; bases not matched to a gene: 3. This CDR3 contains 15 residues.

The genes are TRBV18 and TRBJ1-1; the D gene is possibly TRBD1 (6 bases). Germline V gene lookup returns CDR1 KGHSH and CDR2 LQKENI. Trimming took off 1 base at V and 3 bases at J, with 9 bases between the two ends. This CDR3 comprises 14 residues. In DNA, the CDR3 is TGTGCCAGCTCACCACTGAGGGGGGACACTGAAGCTTTCTTT. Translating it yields CASSPLRGDTEAFF.

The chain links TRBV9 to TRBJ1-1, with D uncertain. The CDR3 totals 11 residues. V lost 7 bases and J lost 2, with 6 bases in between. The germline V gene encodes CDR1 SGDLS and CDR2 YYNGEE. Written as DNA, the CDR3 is TGTGCCAGCCCGACAAACACTGAAGCTTTCTTT. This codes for CASPTNTEAFF.

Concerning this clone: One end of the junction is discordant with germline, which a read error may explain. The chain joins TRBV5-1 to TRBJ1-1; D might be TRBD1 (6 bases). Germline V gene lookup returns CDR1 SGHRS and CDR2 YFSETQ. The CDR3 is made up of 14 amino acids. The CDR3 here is CASSLAQGNPEAFF. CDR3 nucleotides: TGCGCCAGCAGCTTGGCGCAGGGGAACCCTGAAGCTTTCTTT.

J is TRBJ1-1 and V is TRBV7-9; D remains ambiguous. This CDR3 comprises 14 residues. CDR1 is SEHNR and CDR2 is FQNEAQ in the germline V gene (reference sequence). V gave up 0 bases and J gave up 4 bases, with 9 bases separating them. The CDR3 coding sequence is TGTGCCAGCAGCTTAGCCTTCGAGGGCACTGAAGCTTTCTTT. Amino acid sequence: CASSLAFEGTEAFF.

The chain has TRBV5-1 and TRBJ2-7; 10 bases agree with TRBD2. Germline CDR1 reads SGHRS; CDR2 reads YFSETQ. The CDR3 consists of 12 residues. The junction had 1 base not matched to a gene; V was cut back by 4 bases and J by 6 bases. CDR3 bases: TGCGCCAGCAGCCGGACTAGCGGCGAGCAGTACTTC. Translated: CASSRTSGEQYF.

CDR3 DNA sequence: TGTGCCAGCAGCCCCCCTCGGTGGTCTGGTAGCAATCAGCCCCAGCATTTT. Its translation: CASSPPRWSGSNQPQHF. This chain connects TRBV7-2 to TRBJ1-5; D gene uncertain. Germline V gene lookup returns CDR1 SGHTA and CDR2 FQGNSA. V was trimmed by 5 bases and J by 0 bases, leaving 17 bases between them. The CDR3 sequence is 17 residues long.

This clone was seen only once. For the CDR3, the DNA is TGTGCCAGTAGTTCGACGCCTGTATATAATTCACCCCTCCACTTT. Its translation is CASSSTPVYNSPLHF. The chain couples TRBV19 to TRBJ1-6, with unresolved D. CDR1 is LNHDA and CDR2 is SQIVND in the germline V gene (reference sequence). The CDR3 is 15 residues long. Trimming stripped 5 bases from V and 4 bases from J, with 12 bases between.